A selection of T cell receptor beta chains follows, all from one sample in a study of cytomegalovirus exposure and HLA in healthy donors. Repertoires were generated with immunoSEQ multiplex PCR, while TCRdb's copy carries only in-frame clones and drops some. The profile shows a few hundred thousand clones, 80% to 90% of them singletons. Sequencing input: PBMCs. These TCRs come from a woman between 18 and 29 years old in good health and CMV-seronegative. Each CDR3 is given with its conserved first and last residue. A D gene is named only where the DNA matches it firmly. Only part of the rows carry a size: once, few, many, or a class if the clone is expanded.

>TRBV18|NA|TRBD1|TRBJ1-2
CASSQQGAEYGYTF
TGTGCCAGCTCACAACAGGGGGCTGAGTACGGCTACACCTTC
>TRBV28|NA|NA|TRBJ1-5
CASSLYNRDNQPQHF
TGTGCCAGCAGTTTATATAACAGGGATAATCAGCCCCAGCATTTT
>TRBV6-5|NA|TRBD2|TRBJ2-7
CASSYSGLAGVEQYF
TGTGCCAGCAGTTACTCCGGACTAGCGGGAGTCGAGCAGTACTTC
>TRBV27|NA|NA|TRBJ1-4
CASSFRQGIREKLFF
TGTGCCAGCAGTTTTCGGCAGGGGATTCGGGAAAAACTGTTTTTT
>TRBV7-2|NA|TRBD1|TRBJ1-5
CASSSDRATWQPQHF
TGTGCCAGCAGCTCGGACAGGGCCACCTGGCAGCCCCAGCATTTT
>TRBV6-5|NA|NA|TRBJ1-2
CASSPQLGAPYGYTF
TGTGCCAGCAGTCCCCAATTGGGGGCCCCCTATGGCTACACCTTC
>TRBV27|few|TRBD1|TRBJ1-2
CASTGQGGAGYTF
TGTGCCAGCACGGGACAGGGAGGGGCCGGCTACACCTTC
>TRBV5-4|NA|NA|TRBJ1-1
CASSYGSGVNTEAFF
TGTGCCAGCAGTTACGGGTCGGGGGTCAACACTGAAGCTTTCTTT
>TRBV5-6|NA|TRBD2|TRBJ2-7
CASSSAGGLSEQYF
TGTGCCAGCAGCTCAGCGGGGGGCCTGTCGGAGCAGTACTTC
>TRBV30|few|NA|TRBJ2-3
CAWSVRRADTQYF
TGTGCCTGGAGTGTCCGGAGGGCAGATACGCAGTATTTT